A selection of T cell receptor beta chains follows, all from one sample in a study of tumor and adjacent non-tumor tissue in lung cancer. TCRdb called the multiplex PCR reads again in MiXCR, with one record for every CDR3 protein. The sample includes 65,000 to 85,000 distinct CDR3 sequences, around 80% of them seen just once. What was sequenced was distant non-tumor lung tissue. These receptors were collected from a man between 60 and 70 years old with non-small cell lung cancer. CDR3s include the opening cysteine and the closing phenylalanine or tryptophan. The D gene is left open where the match is weak. For some rows the clone size is stated as once, few or many, or as a class when expanded; others skip it.

j_call d_call clone_size v_call cdr3_nt cdr3_aa
TRBJ2-3 - - TRBV5-1 TGCGCCAGTAGCTTAGGCTCAGGCACAGATACGCAGTATTTT CASSLGSGTDTQYF
TRBJ2-7 - - TRBV11-2 TGTGCCAGCGGCCAAGACCCGACACATAACTCCTACGAGCAGTACTTC CASGQDPTHNSYEQYF
TRBJ2-1 - - TRBV10-3 TGTGCCATTAGGGACGAAGATATACATGGGCAGTTCTTC CAIRDEDIHGQFF
TRBJ2-1 TRBD2 - TRBV4-2 TGTGTCAGCAGCCAAGATTTAGCGGGAGGGCCCTCCTCCAATGAGCAGTTCTTC CVSSQDLAGGPSSNEQFF
TRBJ2-1 - few TRBV11-2 TGTGCCGGCAGCCTCGCCTCCTACAATGAGCAGTTCTTC CAGSLASYNEQFF
TRBJ1-1 - - TRBV5-1 TGCGTCAGTAGCATCTCCGGGACGGCGAACACTGAAGCTTTCTTT CVSSISGTANTEAFF
TRBJ2-1 - few TRBV29-1 TGCAGCGTTGCGACACCCTACAATGAGCAGTTCTTC CSVATPYNEQFF
TRBJ2-5 - - TRBV5-5 TGTGTCAGCAGCGTAATTAGTGACGAGATCCAGTACTTC CVSSVISDEIQYF
TRBJ2-5 - - TRBV5-1 TGCGCCGGCAGCTTGGGTACAGCCCCATCTAGAGAGACCCAGTACTTC CAGSLGTAPSRETQYF
TRBJ2-7 - - TRBV29-1 TGCAGGGTTGTTTCCGTGACGGGGGCCTACGAGCAGTACTTC CRVVSVTGAYEQYF
TRBJ1-1 - - TRBV5-1 TGCGCCAGCAACTTGGAGTCAGGGGCGGGGAACACTGAAGCATTCTTT CASNLESGAGNTEAFF